This section outlines one T cell receptor (beta chain) sequence together with its context. The antigen it recognizes is unknown. One base away there is no much larger clone; base qualities are not given. Patients with autoimmune disease history or receiving systemic immunosuppression were excluded from the trial. Peripheral blood for TCR sequencing was drawn from every dose cohort at baseline, at cycle 4 day 1 and at cycle 7 day 1. The samples were taken from a phase I, first-in-human, multicenter, open-label dose-escalation trial of ivuxolimab. Adults with locally advanced or metastatic head and neck squamous cell, hepatocellular, melanoma or renal cell carcinoma were enrolled in the trial. Before TCR sequencing, CD4+ T cells and CD8+ T cells from peripheral blood were sorted into separate populations. This record comes from a study of OX40 agonist ivuxolimab in advanced cancers. Broadly, across the study: Ivuxolimab, which targeted the costimulatory receptor OX40 (CD134), was an agonistic, fully human IgG2 monoclonal antibody. Among the roughly 52 dose-escalation patients, 19 had hepatocellular carcinoma, about 15 melanoma, 9 renal cell carcinoma and 9 head and neck cancer. The dose-escalation cohort was around 83% male with a mean age of 60 years, ranging from about 23 to 85. The paper reports the monotherapy dose-escalation portion (N = 52 patients) of the phase I ivuxolimab trial. Patients were allowed to have had prior anti-PD-1, anti-PD-L1 or anti-CTLA-4 therapy, and approximately 39% of the dose-escalation patients had been treated with checkpoint inhibitors. Intravenous ivuxolimab was administered to patients every 2 weeks at six dose levels: 0.01, 0.1, 0.3, 1.5, 3 and 10 mg/kg. The purpose of peripheral TCRbeta sequencing was to test whether ivuxolimab changed TCR sequence diversity and led to clonal T-cell expansion. Three dose-escalation patients achieved partial responses, one with hepatocellular carcinoma and two with cutaneous melanoma. Paper-wide results and their limitations: After ivuxolimab, more expanded clones were found on average in CD8+ T cells than in CD4+ T cells. Which antigens the clonally expanded peripheral T cells were specific for was not determined. At doses of 0.1 to 3.0 mg/kg, clonal expansion of both CD4+ and CD8+ T cells in blood was seen between baseline and week 6. In partial responders in the 0.1-3.0 mg/kg groups, normalized peripheral clonal expansion was found to be among the lowest, especially among CD8+ T cells. Low levels of normalized T-cell clonal expansion were also seen in some nonresponding patients.

For sequencing of the TCRbeta CDR3 region, genomic DNA was extracted from the sorted cells. The immunoSEQ Assay was used for sequencing of TCRbeta CDR3 regions. In TCRdb, the immuneACCESS table is reduced to in-frame sequences with V and J assigned. These tables do not hold every clone; where another copy was compared, an unresolved V gene accounts for under half, and the others remain unexplained. Across this sample there are roughly 70,000 clones, with roughly 80% seen only once. The ten top clones hold approximately 6.7% of the sample. This TCR came from an adult with an advanced solid tumor such as melanoma, head and neck, liver or kidney cancer. Material: CD4+ or CD8+ T cells sorted from blood, obtained in a trial of the OX40 agonist ivuxolimab.

The DNA reads as follows: TGTGCCAGCAGCCCACTAGCGACCCGGGAGACCCAGTACTTC. It translates as CASSPLATRETQYF. The rearranged chain carries TRBV7-6 and TRBJ2-5; 7 of the junction bases match TRBD2. As encoded in the germline V gene, CDR1 is SGHVS while CDR2 is FNYEAQ. After removal of 5 bases from V and 5 bases from J, the junction retains 8 bases not matched to a gene. Its CDR3 holds 14 amino acids, cysteine through phenylalanine. CDR3 DNA is the only sequence kept; it has 42 bases, read in frame from the first base.